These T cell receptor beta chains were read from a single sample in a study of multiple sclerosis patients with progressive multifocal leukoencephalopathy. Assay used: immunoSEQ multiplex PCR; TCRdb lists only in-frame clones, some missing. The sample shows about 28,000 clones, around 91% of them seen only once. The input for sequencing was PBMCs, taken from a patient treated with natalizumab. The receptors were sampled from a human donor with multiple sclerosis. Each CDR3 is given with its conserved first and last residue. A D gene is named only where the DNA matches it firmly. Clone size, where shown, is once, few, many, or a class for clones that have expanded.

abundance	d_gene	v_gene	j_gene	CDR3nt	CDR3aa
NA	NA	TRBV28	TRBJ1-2	TGTGCCAGCAGTATGATTTCCGGGGGCAACTATGGCTACACCTTC	CASSMISGGNYGYTF
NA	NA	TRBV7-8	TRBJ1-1	TGTGCCAGCAGCTTGGGGGCTAGGTACACTGAAGCTTTCTTT	CASSLGARYTEAFF
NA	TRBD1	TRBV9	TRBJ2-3	TGTGCCAGCAGCCGGACAGGGCGGCCAGATACGCAGTATTTT	CASSRTGRPDTQYF
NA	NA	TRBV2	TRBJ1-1	TGTGCCAGCCCCAGGGCTTCGAACACTGAAGCTTTCTTT	CASPRASNTEAFF
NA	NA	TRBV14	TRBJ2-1	TGTGCCAGCAGCCTTCGGAGCGGGTATTCCTACAATGAGCAGTTCTTC	CASSLRSGYSYNEQFF
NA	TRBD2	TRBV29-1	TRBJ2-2	TGCAGCGTTGCCGGGACTAGCGTCGGGGAGCTGTTTTTT	CSVAGTSVGELFF
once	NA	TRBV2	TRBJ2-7	TGTGCCAGCAGTGAAGGGGAGGCCTACGAGCAGTACTTC	CASSEGEAYEQYF
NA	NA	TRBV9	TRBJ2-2	TGTGCCAGCAGCGTAGAAGGTAACACCGGGGAGCTGTTTTTT	CASSVEGNTGELFF
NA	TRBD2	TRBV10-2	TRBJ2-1	TGCGCCAGCAGAGCTGGACTAGCGGGGGGGAGAGTAGCCGTTCGCACCTACAATGAGCAGTTCTTC	CASRAGLAGGRVAVRTYNEQFF
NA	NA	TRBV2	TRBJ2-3	TGTGCCAGCAGTACCCCATTAATAGCAGGGGGCACAGATACGCAGTATTTT	CASSTPLIAGGTDTQYF
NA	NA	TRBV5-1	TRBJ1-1	TGCGCCAGCAGCTTTAGGGTGAACACTGAAGCTTTCTTT	CASSFRVNTEAFF
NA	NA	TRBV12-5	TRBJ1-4	TGTGCTAGTGGTTTGGTATCGTTGGGATTGGGTGAAAAACTGTTTTTT	CASGLVSLGLGEKLFF
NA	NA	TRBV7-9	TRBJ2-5	TGTGCCAGCAGCCGTGGGCCCCTCGGGGAGACCCAGTACTTC	CASSRGPLGETQYF
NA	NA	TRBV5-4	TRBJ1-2	TGTGCCAGCAGCTTGGCTGGGAACTATGGCTACACCTTC	CASSLAGNYGYTF
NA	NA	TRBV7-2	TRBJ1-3	TGTGCCAGCACCCCTCAGAGTTTTCGAAACACCATATATTTT	CASTPQSFRNTIYF
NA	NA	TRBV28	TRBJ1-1	TGTGCCAGCAGCCTTACCGTAAGGAACACTGAAGCTTTCTTT	CASSLTVRNTEAFF
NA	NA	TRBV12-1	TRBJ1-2	TGTGCCAGGGGGGGGTACGACTATGGCTACACCTTC	CARGGYDYGYTF
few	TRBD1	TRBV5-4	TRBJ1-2	TGTGCCAGCAGCTTGGCTGGACAGGGCACCAACTATGGCTACACCTTC	CASSLAGQGTNYGYTF
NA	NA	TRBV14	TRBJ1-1	TGTGCCAGCAGCCTTGGGGGGATGAACACTGAAGCTTTCTTT	CASSLGGMNTEAFF
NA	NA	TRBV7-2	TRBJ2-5	TGTGCCAGCAGCTTTGCGGGGCCTCAAGAGACCCAGTACTTC	CASSFAGPQETQYF
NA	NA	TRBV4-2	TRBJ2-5	TGTGCCAGCAGCAAAAGGGCGGATATCAGCTACCAAGAGACCCAGTACTTC	CASSKRADISYQETQYF
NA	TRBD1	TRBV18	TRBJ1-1	TGTGCCAGCTCACCACCTGGACAGGGACTTTCTGAAGCTTTCTTT	CASSPPGQGLSEAFF
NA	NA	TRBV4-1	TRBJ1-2	TGCGCCAGCAGCCAAGATCAATCGGATGGCTACACCTTC	CASSQDQSDGYTF
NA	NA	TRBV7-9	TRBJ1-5	TGTGCCAGCAGCTTAGAATTCAGGGATCAGCCCCAGCATTTT	CASSLEFRDQPQHF
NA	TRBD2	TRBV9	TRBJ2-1	TGTGCCAGCAGCGCGACTAGCGGGGTTAACAATGAGCAGTTCTTC	CASSATSGVNNEQFF
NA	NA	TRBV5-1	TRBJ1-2	TGCGCCAGCAGCTTGTCTAGAAACCGTGGTGGCTACACCTTC	CASSLSRNRGGYTF
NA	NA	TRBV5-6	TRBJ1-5	TGTGCCAGCATCCCTATGACACACAATCAGCCCCAGCATTTT	CASIPMTHNQPQHF
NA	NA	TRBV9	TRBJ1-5	TGTGCCAGCAGCGTAGGGGGGCAAGTGGGACAGCCCCAGCATTTT	CASSVGGQVGQPQHF
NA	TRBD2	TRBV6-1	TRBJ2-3	TGTGCCAGCAGCGGGACTAGCGGGGGGGCAGATACGCAGTATTTT	CASSGTSGGADTQYF
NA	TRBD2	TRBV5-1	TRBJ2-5	TGCGCCAGCAGACCCGGACTAGCGGGGTTAGAGACCCAGTACTTC	CASRPGLAGLETQYF
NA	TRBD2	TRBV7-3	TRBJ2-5	TGTGCCAGCAGCCCGAGCGGGGGGGAGACCCAGTACTTC	CASSPSGGETQYF
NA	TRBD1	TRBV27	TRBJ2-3	TGTGCCAGCAGTTTATCTTCATTCAGGGGGATCACAGATACGCAGTATTTT	CASSLSSFRGITDTQYF
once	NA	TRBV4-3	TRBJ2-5	TGCGCCAGCAGCCAATATGTGACTAGTCGGGAGACCCAGTACTTC	CASSQYVTSRETQYF
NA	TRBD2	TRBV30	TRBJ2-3	TGTGCCTGGAGTGTAGGAAGCGGGGTGGCAGATACGCAGTATTTT	CAWSVGSGVADTQYF
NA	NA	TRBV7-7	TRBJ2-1	TGTGCTAGCAGCTTTGACTCAACCTCCTACAATGAGCAGTTCTTC	CASSFDSTSYNEQFF
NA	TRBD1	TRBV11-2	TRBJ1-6	TGTGCCAGCAGCTGGGCGGGGGACAGGAGCTCCTATAATTCACCCCTCCACTTT	CASSWAGDRSSYNSPLHF
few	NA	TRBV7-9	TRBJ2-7	TGTGCCAGCAGCGCACGCGGTCGGACCTACGAGCAGTACTTC	CASSARGRTYEQYF
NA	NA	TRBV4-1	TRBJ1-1	TGCGCCAGCAGCCAAGATCAGGGATACTACACTGAAGCTTTCTTT	CASSQDQGYYTEAFF
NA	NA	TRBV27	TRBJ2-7	TGTGCCAGCAGTCCCCGGGGGTGGTACGAGCAGTACTTC	CASSPRGWYEQYF
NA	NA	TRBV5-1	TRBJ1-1	TGCGCCAGCAGTGAGTTCATGAACACTGAAGCTTTCTTT	CASSEFMNTEAFF